The 13 T cell receptor beta chains below all came from one sample that was sequenced in a study of blood T cell repertoires in COVID-19. Generated by immunoSEQ multiplex PCR, the TCRdb table keeps only in-frame clones and is missing some. Of fewer than 60,000 clones detected, 75% to 90% appear once; the ten largest clones hold around 6%. Input material: peripheral blood. The receptors originated from a man between 60 and 75 years old with acute or convalescent COVID-19.

The V gene is TRBV2, the J gene TRBJ1-2; D may be TRBD1 (6 bases). Trimming left V 10 bases short and J 2 bases short, with 11 bases between. CDR1 is SNHLY and CDR2 is FYNNEI in the germline V gene. This CDR3 has 12 residues. The CDR3 here is CATSRGNYGYTF. The CDR3 bases are TGTGCCACCTCAAGGGGGAACTATGGCTACACCTTC.

The chain uses TRBV19 and TRBJ2-1, with 9 bases identical to TRBD2. Germline values: CDR1 LNHDA, CDR2 SQIVND (reference sequence). The CDR3 spans 14 residues. Trimming took 3 bases from V and 4 from J; bases not matched to a gene: 1. CDR3 sequence reads: CASSILAGYNEQFF. DNA of the CDR3: TGTGCCAGTAGTATTCTAGCGGGGTACAATGAGCAGTTCTTC.

The J gene is TRBJ1-1, the V gene TRBV2, with 8 nucleotides matching TRBD1. CDR3 length: 16 residues. Germline assignment: CDR1 SNHLY and CDR2 FYNNEI. The junction had 8 bases not matched to a gene; V was cut back by 4 bases and J by 1 base. The CDR3: CASSAKYGQGNTEAFF. The CDR3 region has the DNA TGTGCCAGCAGTGCAAAATACGGACAGGGGAACACTGAAGCTTTCTTT.

The chain recombines TRBV10-1 with TRBJ2-7, with 9 bases fitting TRBD2. V lost 9 bases, J lost 6 bases, and 9 bases stayed unmatched. CDR1 is WNHNN, CDR2 SYGVQD, per germline (reference sequence). The CDR3 is 13 amino acids. CDR3 in DNA: TGCGCCAGGCCGGGACTAGCTAGCCGCGAGCAGTACTTC. The encoded protein is CARPGLASREQYF.

The chain links TRBV9 to TRBJ1-2, with TRBD1 matching 7 bases. Trimming at V came to 4 bases and at J to 3 bases, leaving 6 bases not matched to a gene. The germline V gene encodes CDR1 SGDLS and CDR2 YYNGEE. This CDR3 region has 14 residues. CDR3 protein: CASSPPGGYYGYTF. DNA for the CDR3: TGTGCCAGCAGCCCCCCAGGGGGGTACTATGGCTACACCTTC.

This clone appeared a single time. This sequence joins TRBV24-1 and TRBJ1-2; 7 nucleotides line up with TRBD1. Trimming cost V 4 bases and J 6 bases; bases outside gene matches: 4. This CDR3 has 13 amino acids. Germline V gene sequence: CDR1 KGHDR, CDR2 SFDVKD. CDR3 in DNA: TGTGCCACCAGTGAGAGCGACAGGGATGGCTACACCTTC. It is translated as CATSESDRDGYTF.

The V gene is TRBV9, the J gene TRBJ2-1, with 7 bases aligning to TRBD2. Germline V CDR1 and CDR2: SGDLS, YYNGEE. V lost 2 bases and J lost 10; bases outside the gene matches: 6. The CDR3 consists of 13 residues. The CDR3 sequence: CASSVETSREQFF. The CDR3 DNA follows: TGTGCCAGCAGCGTTGAGACTAGCCGGGAGCAGTTCTTC.

The chain carries TRBV6-4 and TRBJ1-6, with 10 bases aligning to TRBD1. CDR1 is MRHNA, CDR2 SNTAGT, per germline. CDR3 length equals 15 residues. After removal of 8 bases from V and 8 bases from J, the junction contained 9 bases not matched to a gene. The CDR3 bases are TGTGCCAGCGCGGAAAGGACAGGGGGTTATTCACCCCTCCACTTT. Amino acid sequence: CASAERTGGYSPLHF.

The chain combines TRBV7-9 with TRBJ1-2; D might be TRBD1 (6 bases). Germline V gene lookup returns CDR1 SEHNR and CDR2 FQNEAQ (reference sequence). Trimming removed 5 bases from V and 4 bases from J, with 11 bases in between. The CDR3 runs to 13 residues. The CDR3 loop reads CASSPGEGYGYTF. In DNA, the CDR3 is TGTGCCAGCAGCCCAGGGGAGGGCTATGGCTACACCTTC.

The chain carries TRBV19 and TRBJ2-1; 8 nucleotides agree with TRBD2. Germline CDR1 LNHDA, CDR2 SQIVND (reference sequence). Germline trimming cut 5 bases from V and 1 base from J; bases unmatched to any gene: 10. The CDR3 runs 17 residues. The chain's CDR3 is CASSFPGSGGSYNEQFF. CDR3 DNA sequence: TGTGCCAGTAGTTTCCCGGGGAGCGGGGGATCCTACAATGAGCAGTTCTTC.

The rearrangement links TRBV5-5 to TRBJ2-5, with 13 nucleotides matching TRBD2. The J segment lost 5 bases and the V segment lost 3 bases, leaving 4 bases of the junction unmatched. The CDR3 consists of 15 residues. The germline CDR1 and CDR2 sequences are SGHKS and YYEKEE (reference sequence). The CDR3 coding sequence is TGTGCCAGCAGCTCCGGACTAGCGGGAGCGGAGACCCAGTACTTC. Translated: CASSSGLAGAETQYF.

This rearrangement joins TRBV28 to TRBJ1-1; D possibly corresponds to TRBD1 (6 bases). With 10 bases removed from V and 3 bases from J, the gap between germline ends came to 27 bases. CDR3 length: 17 amino acids. Looked up from germline, CDR1 is MDHEN and CDR2 is SYDVKM. The CDR3 sequence: CATMRIQGLPGDTEAFF. CDR3 coding DNA: TGTGCCACCATGAGAATACAGGGTCTCCCCGGGGACACTGAAGCTTTCTTT.

Only one count was recorded for this clone. The V gene is TRBV7-8, the J gene TRBJ1-4, with D perhaps TRBD1 (5 bases). Germline loops: CDR1 SGHVS, CDR2 FQNEAQ. V lost 2 bases, J lost 7 bases, and 11 bases lay in between. The CDR3 sequence is 14 residues long. The CDR3 sequence is CASSLRGTREKLFF. CDR3 nucleotide sequence: TGTGCCAGCAGCTTACGGGGGACGCGTGAAAAACTGTTTTTT.